The 30 T cell receptor beta chains below all came from one sample that was sequenced in a study of cytomegalovirus exposure and HLA in healthy donors. Use of 60 Vbeta and 13 Jbeta primers characterized the PCR. The data were produced by immunoSEQ multiplex PCR, yet TCRdb's version contains in-frame clones alone and is incomplete. The sample includes about 130,000 clones, around 80% of them seen just once. The specimen sequenced was PBMCs. Receptors originate from a man aged 50 to 60 in good health and CMV-seronegative.

The V gene is TRBV5-1, the J gene TRBJ2-3; 7 bases agree with TRBD1. After removal of 4 bases from V and 4 bases from J, the junction contained 6 bases not matched to a gene. This CDR3 has 14 residues. Looked up from germline, CDR1 is SGHRS and CDR2 is YFSETQ. The CDR3 DNA follows: TGCGCCAGCAGCGACCGACAGGGCTCAGATACGCAGTATTTT. Translation: CASSDRQGSDTQYF.

CDR3 in DNA: TGTGCCAGCACCTCGACAGGGGCGGCCAAAAACATTCAGTACTTC. Amino acids: CASTSTGAAKNIQYF. The chain combines TRBV11-2 with TRBJ2-4, with TRBD1 matching 8 bases. The V segment lost 7 bases and the J segment 1 base; nucleotides outside the gene matches: 6. This CDR3 region has 15 residues. CDR1 and CDR2 from the germline V gene are SGHAT and FQNNGV. The entire variable domain, with the rest obtained from reference TRBV11-2 and TRBJ2-4, is as follows: EAGVAQSPRYKIIEKRQSVAFWCNPISGHATLYWYQQILGQGPKLLIQFQNNGVVDDSQLPKDRFSAERLKGVDSTLKIQPAKLEDSAVYLCASTSTGAAKNIQYFGAGTRLSVL.

J is TRBJ1-4 and V is TRBV6-6; D possibly corresponds to TRBD1 (6 bases). Germline V gene data show CDR1 as MNHNY and CDR2 as SVGAGI (reference sequence). Trimming left V 6 bases short and J 8 bases short, with 16 bases between. The CDR3 is 14 residues long. CDR3 sequence (DNA): TGTGCCAGCAGGGGCACAACAGGGCGGGAAAAACTGTTTTTT. Protein product: CASRGTTGREKLFF.

V gene TRBV18 combines with J gene TRBJ2-3; TRBD2 agrees at 13 bases. In germline, CDR1 is KGHSH, CDR2 LQKENI. The CDR3 extends over 17 amino acids. V shed 5 bases, J shed 4 bases, and the junction held 9 bases outside the gene matches. The chain's CDR3 is CASSITRTSGGPDTQYF. In DNA form, the CDR3 reads TGTGCCAGCTCAATAACTAGGACTAGCGGGGGCCCAGATACGCAGTATTTT.

This clone has just one count. The chain links TRBV18 to TRBJ1-5; D might be TRBD1 (6 bases). Trimming shortened V by 3 bases and J by 11 bases, and 20 bases separated the two germline ends. The CDR3 extends over 15 amino acids. From germline, CDR1 is KGHSH and CDR2 LQKENI. CDR3 residues: CASSPWAQGSEAQHF. The DNA for the CDR3 is TGTGCCAGCTCACCGTGGGCCCAGGGGTCAGAGGCCCAGCATTTT. The full variable domain, its missing parts supplied by reference TRBV18 and TRBJ1-5, is NAGVMQNPRHLVRRRGQEARLRCSPMKGHSHVYWYRQLPEEGLKFMVYLQKENIIDESGMPKERFSAEFPKEGPSILRIQQVVRGDSAAYFCASSPWAQGSEAQHFGDGTRLSIL.

The CDR3 spells CASGRGGLDNEQFF. The CDR3 DNA reads as TGCGCCAGCGGAAGAGGAGGGTTGGACAATGAGCAGTTCTTC. The chain links TRBV5-1 to TRBJ2-1; D may be TRBD2 (6 bases). Trimming pared 7 bases from V and 5 bases from J, leaving 16 bases between. The CDR3 sequence is 14 residues long. The germline V gene encodes CDR1 SGHRS and CDR2 YFSETQ. The full variable domain, in which reference TRBV5-1 and TRBJ2-1 provide the parts outside the CDR3, is KAGVTQTPRYLIKTRGQQVTLSCSPISGHRSVSWYQQTPGQGLQFLFEYFSETQRNKGNFPGRFSGRQFSNSRSEMNVSTLELGDSALYLCASGRGGLDNEQFFGPGTRLTVL.

The chain employs TRBV18 and TRBJ2-7; maybe TRBD2 (6 bases). V dropped 3 bases and J dropped 2 bases, with 8 bases sitting between them. The CDR3 is 13 residues long. Germline CDR1 and CDR2: KGHSH and LQKENI. CDR3 residues: CASSPTGAYEQYF. Written as DNA, the CDR3 is TGTGCCAGCTCACCTACGGGGGCCTACGAGCAGTACTTC.

The chain joins TRBV5-1 to TRBJ2-7; 10 nucleotides align to TRBD2. This CDR3 has 15 amino acids. The ends lost 2 bases at V and 3 bases at J; junction bases unmatched: 5. The V gene's germline CDR1 is SGHRS and CDR2 YFSETQ. The CDR3 protein is CASSFLAGVFYEQYF. The CDR3 DNA reads TGCGCCAGCAGCTTTCTAGCGGGGGTCTTCTACGAGCAGTACTTC.

The gene calls are TRBV4-2 and TRBJ2-7; TRBD1 matches 7 bases. Per the germline V gene, CDR1 is LGHNA and CDR2 is YNFKEQ. The CDR3 runs to 14 residues. V was pared by 3 bases and J by 5 bases, with 7 bases of the junction left unmatched. CDR3: CASSHTQGTDEQYF. CDR3 sequence (DNA): TGTGCCAGCAGCCATACACAGGGGACGGACGAGCAGTACTTC.

This clone was recorded only once. The V call is TRBV2, the J call TRBJ2-7, with TRBD1 as a possible D gene (7 bases). This CDR3 has 13 amino acids. V lost 4 bases to trimming and J lost 6 bases, with 13 bases between them. The germline V gene has CDR1 SNHLY and CDR2 FYNNEI. CDR3 in DNA: TGTGCCAGCAGTGGAGGAGGGGGCGGCGAGCAGTACTTC. Translated, it gives CASSGGGGGEQYF.

The chain couples TRBV10-2 to TRBJ1-6; 7 positions match TRBD1. There are 18 residues in the CDR3. Germline V gene sequence: CDR1 WSHSY, CDR2 SAAADI. Trimming at V came to 6 bases and at J to 0 bases, leaving 11 bases not matched to a gene. The CDR3 loop is CASSMGDRGLSYNSPLHF. Here the CDR3 DNA reads TGCGCCAGCAGCATGGGGGACAGAGGACTCTCCTATAATTCACCCCTCCACTTT.

CDR3 sequence: CASHRPGSDTQYF. CDR3 sequence (DNA): TGTGCCAGCCACCGGCCAGGCAGTGATACGCAGTATTTT. J is TRBJ2-3 and V is TRBV25-1; no clear D gene. The ends were cut back, 8 bases at V and 6 bases at J, with 15 bases in the middle. Germline assignment: CDR1 MGHDK and CDR2 SYGVNS. The CDR3 has 13 amino acids.

This clone was picked up one time. The chain recombines TRBV6-5 with TRBJ2-1; D possibly corresponds to TRBD1 (6 bases). Deletions cut 4 bases from V and 7 bases from J, with 17 bases between. The CDR3 is 15 residues long. CDR1 is MNHEY, CDR2 SVGAGI, per germline. CDR3 nucleotides: TGTGCCAGCAGTTCGACCTGGACAGATTATAATGAGCAGTTCTTC. Protein product: CASSSTWTDYNEQFF.

The chain employs TRBV5-1 and TRBJ1-2; a weak D match, TRBD1 (5 bases). The germline gives CDR1 SGHRS, CDR2 YFSETQ. The CDR3 spans 12 residues. V gave up 3 bases and J gave up 5 bases, with 8 bases separating them. The CDR3 region has the DNA TGCGCCAGCAGCTCCCAGGGATATGGCTACACCTTC. This translates into CASSSQGYGYTF.

This chain links TRBV19 with TRBJ2-6; 7 positions agree with TRBD1. V lost 5 bases, J lost 0 bases, and 7 bases stayed unmatched. The CDR3 is 17 residues long. Per the germline V gene, CDR1 is LNHDA and CDR2 is SQIVND (reference sequence). DNA of the CDR3: TGTGCCAGTAGTCCCAACAGGGGATCCTCTGGGGCCAACGTCCTGACTTTC. It translates to CASSPNRGSSGANVLTF.

The chain joins TRBV29-1 to TRBJ2-5, with 12 bases lining up with TRBD2. Per the germline V gene, CDR1 is SQVTM and CDR2 is ANQGSEA. The ends lost 1 base at V and 9 bases at J; junction bases unmatched: 6. This CDR3 is built from 14 residues. This chain's CDR3 is CSVEGLAGDLAQYF. CDR3 bases: TGCAGCGTTGAAGGACTAGCGGGGGACCTGGCCCAGTACTTC.

The chain carries TRBV11-2 and TRBJ2-2; D perhaps matches TRBD2 (5 bases). Trimming removed 2 bases from V and 4 bases from J, with 14 bases in between. The CDR3 has 16 residues. Germline V gene lookup returns CDR1 SGHAT and CDR2 FQNNGV. CDR3: CASSLLSEGITGELFF. The CDR3 region has the DNA TGTGCCAGCAGCTTACTGTCCGAGGGAATCACCGGGGAGCTGTTTTTT.

V is TRBV10-3 and J is TRBJ1-2, with 8 nucleotides matching TRBD1. V shed 6 bases, J shed 8 bases, and the junction held 8 bases outside the gene matches. Germline CDR1 ENHRY, CDR2 SYGVKD. The CDR3 is 13 residues long. CDR3 DNA sequence: TGTGCCATCAGGCCAACAGGGGGTGGCGGCTACACCTTC. It specifies CAIRPTGGGGYTF.

Only a few counts were recorded for this clone. This chain links TRBV6-4 with TRBJ1-5, with 9 positions matching TRBD1. The CDR3 consists of 17 residues. CDR1 MRHNA and CDR2 SNTAGT come from the germline V gene. V was pared by 10 bases and J by 0 bases, with 13 bases of the junction left unmatched. CDR3 bases: TGTGCCACCCGGACAGGGGACCGATTATATAGCAATCAGCCCCAGCATTTT. Translating gives CATRTGDRLYSNQPQHF.

This rearrangement joins TRBV30 to TRBJ1-2, with D possibly matching TRBD1 (5 bases). V lost 1 base and J 6 bases, leaving 9 bases between the germline ends. In germline, CDR1 is GTSNPN, CDR2 SVGIG (reference sequence). The CDR3 covers 12 residues. In DNA form, the CDR3 reads TGTGCCTGGAGTGGAAGGGGTCATGGCTACACCTTC. Protein sequence: CAWSGRGHGYTF.

This sequence joins TRBV25-1 and TRBJ2-2, with D possibly TRBD1 on 6 matching bases. There are 16 residues in the CDR3. The ends were cut back, 1 base at V and 7 bases at J, with 16 bases in the middle. Germline CDR1 and CDR2: MGHDK and SYGVNS. CDR3 amino acids: CASSEFEAGASGELFF. The CDR3, as DNA: TGTGCCAGCAGTGAATTTGAAGCAGGGGCCAGCGGGGAGCTGTTTTTT.

This chain uses TRBV19 with TRBJ2-7; TRBD2 matches 15 bases. The CDR3 spans 17 residues. Unmatched junction bases numbered 13, after V lost 11 bases and J lost 2 bases. From germline, CDR1 is LNHDA and CDR2 SQIVND (reference sequence). This chain's CDR3 is CAASGTSGGFRAYEQYF. The CDR3 bases are TGTGCCGCGTCAGGGACTAGCGGGGGGTTTAGGGCCTACGAGCAGTACTTC.

This rearrangement joins TRBV18 to TRBJ2-3; 14 bases are shared with TRBD2. V lost 6 bases and J lost 3; bases outside the gene matches: 5. The CDR3 length is 16 residues. Germline CDR1 KGHSH, CDR2 LQKENI. The CDR3 spells CASSRTSGGITDTQYF. The CDR3, as DNA: TGTGCCAGCTCGCGGACTAGCGGGGGGATAACAGATACGCAGTATTTT.

This chain links TRBV15 with TRBJ2-7; D might be TRBD2 (5 bases). The CDR3 is 17 amino acids. Germline CDR1 reads LNHNV; CDR2 reads YYDKDF (reference sequence). The V end was cut by 4 bases, the J end by 3 bases, with 22 bases between. The CDR3 nucleotides are TGTGCCACCAGCACCGGGGAAGTTGACGGATGGGGCTACGAGCAGTACTTC. Protein product: CATSTGEVDGWGYEQYF.

The chain has TRBV14 and TRBJ1-2; D might be TRBD1 (6 bases). Germline V CDR1 and CDR2: SGHDN, FVKESK. V was clipped by 4 bases and J by 4 bases, with 10 bases between them. The CDR3 contains 13 residues. The CDR3 DNA reads as TGTGCCAGCAGCCTACAGGGTGTCTATGGCTACACCTTC. It encodes CASSLQGVYGYTF.

This sequence joins TRBV5-6 and TRBJ1-2, with a weak D call TRBD1 (5 bases). The CDR3 covers 14 residues. V was cut by 4 bases and J by 2 bases, with 12 bases left in between. From germline, CDR1 is SGHDT and CDR2 YYEEEE. CDR3 in amino acids: CASSRPTANYGYTF. The CDR3 DNA follows: TGTGCCAGCAGCCGACCGACAGCCAACTATGGCTACACCTTC.

CDR3 region: CAWSPLWGRGSYEQYF. CDR3 DNA sequence: TGTGCCTGGAGCCCCCTTTGGGGGAGGGGCTCCTACGAGCAGTACTTC. The chain links TRBV30 to TRBJ2-7; TRBD2 matches 7 bases. The CDR3 sequence is 16 residues long. Germline V gene data show CDR1 as GTSNPN and CDR2 as SVGIG (reference sequence). V lost 3 bases, J lost 0 bases, and 11 bases stayed unmatched.

The chain is built from TRBV19 and TRBJ1-1, with TRBD1 matching over 9 bases. Germline-derived CDR1 and CDR2 are LNHDA and SQIVND (reference sequence). The CDR3 is 13 residues long. V was clipped by 7 bases and J by 4 bases; unmatched bases: 4. The CDR3 nucleotides read TGTGCCAGTACCCAGGACAGGGGCACTGAAGCTTTCTTT. As protein: CASTQDRGTEAFF. Full variable domain (remainder filled in from reference TRBV19 and TRBJ1-1): DGGITQSPKYLFRKEGQNVTLSCEQNLNHDAMYWYRQDPGQGLRLIYYSQIVNDFQKGDIAEGYSVSREKKESFPLTVTSAQKNPTAFYLCASTQDRGTEAFFGQGTRLTVV.

This clone was seen only once. The chain carries TRBV5-1 and TRBJ2-4; 10 bases map to TRBD2. Germline lookup yields CDR1 SGHRS and CDR2 YFSETQ. This CDR3 comprises 15 residues. V gave up 0 bases and J gave up 8 bases; unmatched junction bases: 5. Here the CDR3 reads CASSLVVAGGDIQYF. DNA for the CDR3: TGCGCCAGCAGCTTGGTGGTAGCGGGAGGCGACATTCAGTACTTC.

V gene TRBV6-5 combines with J gene TRBJ1-1; D may be TRBD1 (5 bases). Looked up from germline, CDR1 is MNHEY and CDR2 is SVGAGI. CDR3 length: 15 residues. Trimming removed 0 bases from V and 5 bases from J, with 13 bases in between. CDR3 amino acids: CASSYSAGGRTEAFF. The DNA of the CDR3 is TGTGCCAGCAGTTACTCGGCCGGGGGAAGGACTGAAGCTTTCTTT.